By its share, the clone carrying this T cell receptor beta chain is large. Its antigen is not known. V gave up 6 bases and J gave up 4 bases; unmatched junction bases: 4. Germline values: CDR1 ENHRY, CDR2 SYGVKD. The CDR3 has 14 amino acids. This sample is drawn from a study of liver allograft versus peripheral blood T cells. Study-level background: Comparisons were made between T cell receptor repertoires found in transplanted livers and those circulating in recipients' peripheral blood. General study points: There were reportedly differences between T cell receptor repertoires inside liver allografts and those in peripheral blood.

TCRdb called the reads again in MiXCR, with one record for every CDR3 protein. The sample has 550 to 650 distinct CDR3 sequences; approximately 15% are singletons. The clonotype comes from a human patient who had a liver transplant. A subset of T cells may come from the graft donor. The chain is built from TRBV10-3 and TRBJ1-3; 9 bases are a match to TRBD1. This CDR3 reads CAISAGQGGNTIYF. CDR3 nucleotide sequence: TGTGCCATCAGCGCGGGACAGGGAGGAAACACCATATATTTT.